The clone carrying this TCR beta chain was detected a few times. As yet, its antigen is unknown. cDNA synthesis used the whole RNA isolate, giving expressed TCRB sequences. Assay: immunoSEQ multiplex PCR; the TCRdb copy retains only in-frame clones and omits some. The repertoire holds 95,000 to 150,000 clones, with roughly 15% as singletons. Germline CDR1 reads SQVTM; CDR2 reads ANQGSEA. This CDR3 region has 16 residues. Trimming removed 6 bases from V and 5 bases from J; junction bases left unmatched: 7. These data are taken from a study of beta chain features in type 1 diabetes. Overall study results and limits: TCRB CDR3s were moderately but significantly shorter in Type 1 diabetes patients in all four CD4+ subsets.

The chain employs TRBV29-1 and TRBJ2-2; 15 bases match TRBD2. This receptor was identified in a man aged 25-40 years with type 1 diabetes. Material for sequencing was central memory CD4+ T cells from blood. CDR3 sequence reads: CSVLWGLAGGTGELFF. The CDR3, as DNA: TGCAGCGTCCTATGGGGACTAGCGGGGGGTACCGGGGAGCTGTTTTTT.